The 20 T cell receptor beta chains below were found in one sample sequenced in a study of blood T cell repertoires in COVID-19. Some clones are missing from TCRdb's copy, which holds only in-frame ones; the method was immunoSEQ multiplex PCR. The table lists roughly 17,000 clones, roughly nine tenths of them singletons. Material for sequencing was peripheral blood. The receptors stem from a man of 80 years or more with acute or convalescent COVID-19.

This chain connects TRBV18 to TRBJ1-1; 7 bases match TRBD1. The junction had 6 bases not matched to a gene; V was cut back by 4 bases and J by 4 bases. Looked up from germline, CDR1 is KGHSH and CDR2 is LQKENI. The CDR3 consists of 14 residues. CDR3 nucleotides: TGTGCCAGCTCACGGGACAGTGGGGCCACTGAAGCTTTCTTT. This translates into CASSRDSGATEAFF.

The gene calls are TRBV7-9 and TRBJ1-5; possible D gene TRBD1, 5 bases. Trimming took 5 bases from V and 5 from J, leaving 13 bases between them. The CDR3 covers 14 residues. Germline loops: CDR1 SEHNR, CDR2 FQNEAQ (reference sequence). This CDR3 is CASSQGTEYQPQHF. In nucleotides, the CDR3 is TGTGCCAGCAGCCAGGGTACGGAGTATCAGCCCCAGCATTTT.

The chain couples TRBV7-2 to TRBJ2-1, with D possibly being TRBD2 (5 bases). CDR3 length: 16 amino acids. CDR1 is SGHTA and CDR2 is FQGNSA in the germline V gene. Trimming took 1 base from V and 0 from J, leaving 10 bases between them. In nucleotides, the CDR3 is TGTGCCAGCAGCTTAGGCGGGTCACCCTCCTACAATGAGCAGTTCTTC. As protein: CASSLGGSPSYNEQFF.

This rearrangement joins TRBV5-1 to TRBJ2-1, with 8 bases matching TRBD1. Germline values: CDR1 SGHRS, CDR2 YFSETQ. V was pared by 0 bases and J by 2 bases, with 1 base of the junction left unmatched. The CDR3 extends over 15 amino acids. The DNA of the CDR3 is TGCGCCAGCAGCTTGGCAGGGGGCGCCTACAATGAGCAGTTCTTC. This translates into CASSLAGGAYNEQFF.

The chain uses TRBV2 and TRBJ1-5, with 9 bases aligning to TRBD1. The CDR3 has 15 amino acids. Per the germline V gene, CDR1 is SNHLY and CDR2 is FYNNEI. J was trimmed by 2 bases and V by 2 bases; bases with no gene match: 1. The CDR3 DNA follows: TGTGCCAGCAGTGAAAGGACAGGGGGCAATCAGCCCCAGCATTTT. The encoded protein is CASSERTGGNQPQHF.

The chain employs TRBV4-1 and TRBJ2-7; D is possibly TRBD1 (5 bases). The CDR3 length is 13 residues. Germline V lookup: CDR1 MGHRA, CDR2 YSYEKL. Trimming took off 0 bases at V and 6 bases at J, with 9 bases between the two ends. In DNA, the CDR3 is TGCGCCAGCAGCCAAGAAAGGGGAACCGAGCAGTACTTC. It specifies CASSQERGTEQYF.

The chain uses TRBV27 and TRBJ2-2; 12 nucleotides align to TRBD2. The CDR3 spans 17 residues. In germline, CDR1 is MNHEY, CDR2 SMNVEV (reference sequence). V trimming: 6 bases; J trimming: 3 bases; junction bases outside the gene matches: 8. The CDR3: CASRTLAGGSDTGELFF. Here the CDR3 DNA reads TGTGCCAGCAGAACACTAGCGGGAGGTTCCGACACCGGGGAGCTGTTTTTT.

The rearrangement joins TRBV11-2 to TRBJ2-7; 10 bases are a match to TRBD1. Trimming took 8 bases from V and 5 from J; bases not matched to a gene: 12. The length of the CDR3 is 15 residues. Germline assignment: CDR1 SGHAT and CDR2 FQNNGV. CDR3 region: CASQPRQGATDEQYF. The CDR3 coding sequence is TGTGCCAGCCAACCGCGACAGGGGGCTACCGACGAGCAGTACTTC.

This chain joins TRBV6-5 and TRBJ1-6; a weak D match, TRBD1 (6 bases). The CDR3 extends over 15 amino acids. Germline loops: CDR1 MNHEY, CDR2 SVGAGI. V dropped 2 bases and J dropped 10 bases, with 15 bases sitting between them. CDR3 loop: CASSYEKGVGSPLHF. DNA of the CDR3: TGTGCCAGCAGTTACGAGAAGGGGGTCGGGTCACCCCTCCACTTT.

The V and J genes are TRBV6-1 and TRBJ1-6, with TRBD1 identical over 8 bases. Germline loops: CDR1 MNHNS, CDR2 SASEGT. The trim removed 2 bases at V and 10 bases at J, leaving 4 bases unmatched. The CDR3 totals 14 residues. The CDR3 DNA reads TGTGCCAGCAGTGAATGGACAGGGAGATCACCCCTCCACTTT. It codes for CASSEWTGRSPLHF.

The rearrangement links TRBV6-5 to TRBJ2-3; TRBD1 matches 9 bases. CDR3 size: 14 residues. Germline V gene lookup returns CDR1 MNHEY and CDR2 SVGAGI. V lost 6 bases, J lost 1 base, and 2 bases stayed unmatched. CDR3 coding DNA: TGTGCCAGCAGACGGACAGGGGGCACAGATACGCAGTATTTT. This encodes CASRRTGGTDTQYF.

V and J are TRBV2 and TRBJ2-5, with a tentative D call TRBD1 (5 bases). The germline gives CDR1 SNHLY, CDR2 FYNNEI. Trimming pared 2 bases from V and 4 bases from J, leaving 17 bases between. This CDR3 has 16 amino acids. The CDR3 sequence: CASSESGGREGETQYF. The DNA of the CDR3 is TGTGCCAGCAGTGAATCTGGCGGCAGGGAAGGAGAGACCCAGTACTTC.

This clone turned up a few times. The rearrangement uses TRBV5-4 and TRBJ1-1, with 9 bases identical to TRBD1. Unmatched junction bases numbered 5, after V lost 4 bases and J lost 7 bases. The CDR3 covers 13 residues. Germline V gene sequence: CDR1 SGHNT, CDR2 YYREEE (reference sequence). This CDR3 is CASSPDRGGEAFF. CDR3 in DNA: TGTGCCAGCAGCCCGGACAGGGGCGGTGAAGCTTTCTTT.

CDR3 loop: CASSFGQNGSPLHF. As DNA, the CDR3 is TGTGCCAGCAGCTTCGGACAGAACGGATCACCCCTCCACTTT. The chain uses TRBV7-3 and TRBJ1-6, with TRBD1 as a possible D gene (6 bases). V dropped 3 bases and J dropped 10 bases, with 13 bases sitting between them. The CDR3 loop spans 14 amino acids. Germline V lookup: CDR1 SGHTA, CDR2 FQGTGA.

V usage is TRBV5-1 and J usage is TRBJ1-1; D is uncertain. Germline CDR1 SGHRS, CDR2 YFSETQ. V lost 0 bases, J lost 1 base, and 7 bases lay in between. The CDR3 loop spans 14 amino acids. CDR3 sequence: CASSLGHTNTEAFF. The CDR3 region has the DNA TGCGCCAGCAGCTTGGGCCACACGAACACTGAAGCTTTCTTT.

The chain joins TRBV9 to TRBJ2-7; 8 nucleotides match TRBD2. The CDR3 has 14 residues. CDR1 SGDLS and CDR2 YYNGEE come from the germline V gene. After removal of 4 bases from V and 1 base from J, the junction contained 4 bases not matched to a gene. The CDR3 sequence: CASSPRGGSYEQYF. The CDR3 DNA reads as TGTGCCAGCAGCCCTCGGGGGGGATCCTACGAGCAGTACTTC.

V is TRBV28 and J is TRBJ1-5, with a weak D call TRBD1 (5 bases). Germline CDR1 is MDHEN and CDR2 is SYDVKM. The CDR3 spans 15 residues. Trimming removed 6 bases at V and 7 bases at J, with 19 bases between. CDR3 DNA sequence: TGTGCCAGCAGACGTCCAGGGTATGTTGGACAGCCCCAGCATTTT. Translation gives CASRRPGYVGQPQHF.

The rearrangement uses TRBV20-1 and TRBJ2-7, with D possibly being TRBD1 (6 bases). Germline V gene data show CDR1 as DFQATT and CDR2 as SNEGSKA (reference sequence). The CDR3 spans 11 residues. The chain's CDR3 is CRVLQGDEQYF. The CDR3 DNA reads TGCAGGGTTCTACAGGGCGACGAGCAGTACTTC.

The rearrangement links TRBV25-1 to TRBJ2-2; possibly TRBD1 for D (6 bases). Deletions cut 3 bases from V and 3 bases from J, with 8 bases between. The CDR3 is 14 residues long. Germline CDR1 is MGHDK and CDR2 is SYGVNS. The DNA for the CDR3 is TGTGCCAGCAGTGAGACAGGCTACACCGGGGAGCTGTTTTTT. Residues: CASSETGYTGELFF.

The CDR3 DNA reads TGTGCCAGCAGTCCGACCGTGACTCGCTACACCTTC. Protein sequence: CASSPTVTRYTF. V and J are TRBV12-3 or TRBV12-4 and TRBJ1-2; D remains unclear. The V end was cut by 5 bases, the J end by 9 bases, with 13 bases between. The CDR3 is 12 amino acids.